A selection of T cell receptor beta chains follows, all from one sample in a study of beta chain features in type 1 diabetes. Assay used: immunoSEQ multiplex PCR; TCRdb lists only in-frame clones, some missing. The repertoire includes 600,000 to 700,000 clones, 9.5% to 15% of them detected once, and roughly 0.12% sits in the top ten. Input material: naive CD4+ T cells from blood. The receptors were sampled from a man aged 30 to 45 with type 1 diabetes. Both conserved end residues are part of each CDR3. Each record gives: clone size, D gene, V gene, J gene, CDR3 protein, CDR3 DNA. The D gene is left open where the match is weak. Clone size is shown for a subset of rows, as once, few, many or a class of expanded clone.

few	.	TRBV7-8	TRBJ1-5	CASSLGASGNQPQHF	TGTGCCAGCAGCTTAGGCGCATCGGGCAATCAGCCCCAGCATTTT
few	TRBD1	TRBV4-3	TRBJ1-6	CASSQDSGRGLNNSPLHF	TGCGCCAGCAGCCAAGATAGCGGGAGGGGGCTTAATAATTCACCCCTCCACTTT
few	.	TRBV2	TRBJ1-6	CASLPGSLTSSPLHF	TGTGCCAGCCTCCCTGGTAGCCTTACATCTTCACCCCTCCACTTT
few	.	TRBV7-2	TRBJ1-1	CASSLAGDTEAFF	TGTGCCAGCAGCTTAGCGGGGGACACTGAAGCTTTCTTT
.	TRBD1	TRBV6-5	TRBJ1-6	CASSSDREWSPLHF	TGTGCCAGCAGCTCGGACAGGGAGTGGTCACCCCTCCACTTT
few	.	TRBV28	TRBJ2-3	CASSYSSTDTQYF	TGTGCCAGCAGTTACTCTAGCACAGATACGCAGTATTTT
.	.	TRBV4-3	TRBJ1-6	CASSQEHTGLNSPLHF	TGCGCCAGCAGCCAAGAACACACAGGTCTGAATTCACCCCTCCACTTT
.	.	TRBV4-3	TRBJ1-2	CASSQDHGGTYGYTF	TGCGCCAGCAGCCAAGATCACGGGGGTACCTATGGCTACACCTTC
.	.	TRBV15	TRBJ1-5	CATSRDSQAGNSNQPQHF	TGTGCCACCAGCAGAGATTCCCAGGCAGGGAATAGCAATCAGCCCCAGCATTTT
.	.	TRBV5-1	TRBJ2-1	CASASGRRLYNEQFF	TGCGCCAGCGCATCTGGACGGAGACTTTACAATGAGCAGTTCTTC
few	.	TRBV6-5	TRBJ1-2	CASSYGGDYYYGYTF	TGTGCCAGCAGTTACGGGGGGGACTACTACTATGGCTACACCTTC
.	.	TRBV29-1	TRBJ2-7	CSVALLLRDNYEQYF	TGCAGCGTTGCATTACTACTCCGGGACAACTACGAGCAGTACTTC
.	TRBD2	TRBV5-1	TRBJ2-5	CASSSGLAGEETQYF	TGCGCCAGCAGCTCCGGACTAGCGGGGGAGGAGACCCAGTACTTC
few	.	TRBV5-6	TRBJ2-5	CASRRFGNQETQYF	TGTGCCAGCAGGCGATTTGGGAACCAAGAGACCCAGTACTTC
few	TRBD2	TRBV7-6	TRBJ2-3	CASSSTVSGATDTQYF	TGTGCCAGCAGCTCCACAGTTAGCGGGGCCACAGATACGCAGTATTTT
few	.	TRBV19	TRBJ1-1	CASSIQTTGTEGTEAFF	TGTGCCAGTAGTATACAAACCACCGGGACCGAGGGCACTGAAGCTTTCTTT
.	.	TRBV6-6	TRBJ2-7	CASRTLQAYEQYF	TGTGCCAGCAGAACCTTACAGGCCTACGAGCAGTACTTC
few	.	TRBV18	TRBJ1-5	CASSPLSGSNQPQHF	TGTGCCAGCTCACCACTGTCAGGGAGCAATCAGCCCCAGCATTTT
.	.	TRBV19	TRBJ2-2	CASSPGPGELFF	TGTGCCAGTAGTCCAGGACCCGGGGAGCTGTTTTTT
once	.	TRBV10-3	TRBJ1-2	CAIPGTEVSSMGYTF	TGTGCCATCCCGGGGACGGAGGTCTCCTCTATGGGCTACACCTTC
.	.	TRBV28	TRBJ1-6	CASSLRQGSSSYNSPLHF	TGTGCCAGCAGCCTACGTCAGGGGTCGAGCTCCTATAATTCACCCCTCCACTTT
few	.	TRBV29-1	TRBJ2-5	CSVRVQETQYF	TGCAGCGTTCGAGTCCAAGAGACCCAGTACTTC
few	.	TRBV25-1	TRBJ1-3	CASSRSSGNTIYF	TGTGCCAGCAGTCGAAGCTCTGGAAACACCATATATTTT
many	TRBD2	TRBV10-3	TRBJ2-1	CAISPGLAMSYNEQFF	TGTGCCATCAGTCCCGGACTAGCGATGTCCTACAATGAGCAGTTCTTC
few	.	TRBV15	TRBJ1-2	CATSRDLSDYGYTF	TGTGCCACCAGCAGAGATCTTTCCGATTATGGCTACACCTTC
.	TRBD1	TRBV27	TRBJ2-3	CASSLSGQGRYTQYF	TGTGCCAGCAGTTTATCGGGACAGGGAAGGTATACGCAGTATTTT
.	.	TRBV11-2	TRBJ2-1	CASSFGETGNYNEQFF	TGTGCCAGCAGCTTCGGGGAGACAGGTAACTACAATGAGCAGTTCTTC
.	.	TRBV7-9	TRBJ1-4	CASSPRTADEKLFF	TGTGCCAGCAGCCCTAGGACAGCCGATGAAAAACTGTTTTTT
once	TRBD1	TRBV6-5	TRBJ2-1	CASSYEYRGSYNEQFF	TGTGCCAGCAGTTACGAGTACAGGGGTTCCTACAATGAGCAGTTCTTC
.	.	TRBV6-5	TRBJ1-4	CASSAAGSTNEKLFF	TGTGCCAGCAGTGCCGCAGGGAGCACTAATGAAAAACTGTTTTTT
.	.	TRBV10-1	TRBJ2-7	CASSEVRGYEQYF	TGCGCCAGCAGTGAGGTACGGGGGTACGAGCAGTACTTC
.	.	TRBV18	TRBJ2-2	CASSSGRLGSTGELFF	TGTGCCAGCTCATCCGGACGGCTAGGGAGCACCGGGGAGCTGTTTTTT
.	TRBD1	TRBV7-2	TRBJ1-6	CASSLGQNSPLHF	TGTGCCAGCAGCTTGGGACAGAATTCACCCCTCCACTTT
.	TRBD1	TRBV7-2	TRBJ2-1	CASSRQGTYNEQFF	TGTGCCAGCAGTAGACAGGGAACGTACAATGAGCAGTTCTTC
.	.	TRBV6-5	TRBJ1-3	CASSYTYFDSGNTIYF	TGTGCCAGCAGTTACACTTACTTTGACTCTGGAAACACCATATATTTT
.	.	TRBV10-3	TRBJ1-4	CAISESETREKLFF	TGTGCCATCAGTGAGTCCGAGACGCGAGAAAAACTGTTTTTT